This T cell receptor (beta chain) was profiled in a study of blood T cell repertoires in COVID-19. Study at large: T cells, B-cell-depleted T cells, or PBMCs provided the cDNA or gDNA that served as material.

The CDR3 totals 14 residues. Looked up from germline, CDR1 is LGHDT and CDR2 is YNNKEL (reference sequence). The V and J ends lost 7 bases and 5 bases, in that order; junction bases with no gene match: 5. In the study's own analysis: Estimation of nucleated cell counts relied on the amplification of reference gene primers. Only in-frame clones appear in the TCRdb table, and some are missing; sequencing was by immunoSEQ multiplex PCR. The V and J calls and clone size were taken over from that table, and D and trimming were inferred from the DNA. The sample lists approximately 97,000 clones; almost 85% were seen once.

The sample comprised peripheral blood. The chain couples TRBV3-1 (or the pseudogene TRBV3-2) to TRBJ2-5, with 12 bases lining up with TRBD2. This TCR was sampled from a middle-aged man with active or convalescent COVID-19. This CDR3 reads CASKHLAGGETQYF. In DNA form, the CDR3 reads TGTGCCAGCAAACACCTAGCGGGGGGGGAGACCCAGTACTTC.